The text below deals with one TCR beta chain. Authors' processing steps: Scientists estimated how many nucleated cells there were by amplifying reference gene primers. Profiled with immunoSEQ multiplex PCR; TCRdb holds only in-frame clones, not every one. V and J calls and clone size are copied from that table; D and trimming were computed from the DNA. The profile shows 130,000 to 150,000 clones, roughly nine tenths of them singletons. The source of the sample is a study of blood T cell repertoires in COVID-19. For the study at large: The cDNA or gDNA used as material had been derived from T cells, B-cell-depleted T cells, or PBMCs.

Patients from Seattle were sampled longitudinally, starting during active infection. Trimming stripped 5 bases from V and 7 bases from J, with 11 bases between. The CDR3 contains 12 residues. The V and J genes are TRBV12-3 or TRBV12-4 and TRBJ2-5; TRBD2 is a possible D gene (6 bases). This TCR derives from a man aged 18 to 35 with COVID-19, enrolled during active disease. The material sequenced was peripheral blood. The CDR3 bases are TGTGCCAGCAGTCCTAGCGAGAGGACCCAGTACTTC. Amino acid sequence: CASSPSERTQYF.